These 27 T cell receptor beta chains were all obtained from the same sample, sequenced in a study of T cells after posttransplantation cyclophosphamide. The method was immunoSEQ multiplex PCR; TCRdb's version includes in-frame clones alone and lacks a portion of them. This repertoire holds 44,000 or so clones, and none appear only once. The sample taken for sequencing was PBMCs. These receptors came from a middle-aged man in good health, CMV-negative, and a related stem cell transplant donor.

This clone was observed a handful of times. The chain carries TRBV6-5 and TRBJ2-5, with D perhaps TRBD1 (5 bases). Looked up from germline, CDR1 is MNHEY and CDR2 is SVGAGI. CDR3 length: 13 residues. V was pared by 5 bases and J by 1 base, with 8 bases between. CDR3 in DNA: TGTGCCAGCAGTACGCAGGGCCAAGAGACCCAGTACTTC. Its protein product is CASSTQGQETQYF.

At least ten counts were recorded for this clone. The CDR3 here is CASNILGGSGANVLTF. CDR3 in DNA: TGTGCCAGCAACATTCTCGGGGGCTCTGGGGCCAACGTCCTGACTTTC. V usage is TRBV28 and J usage is TRBJ2-6; D might be TRBD2 (6 bases). CDR1 is MDHEN, CDR2 SYDVKM, per germline. The CDR3 is 16 residues long. V was clipped by 7 bases and J by 0 bases, with 13 bases between them.

This clone was recorded many times. This chain connects TRBV19 to TRBJ2-6, with D perhaps matching TRBD1 (6 bases). The V gene's germline CDR1 is LNHDA and CDR2 SQIVND (reference sequence). The CDR3 is 18 residues long. V dropped 6 bases and J dropped 2 bases, with 20 bases sitting between them. CDR3 nucleotides: TGTGCCAGTAGCCTGGACAGCCCTTCTCAAACTGGGGCCAACGTCCTGACTTTC. Translation gives CASSLDSPSQTGANVLTF.

This clone was counted ten times or more. The chain joins TRBV11-2 to TRBJ1-2; 9 bases are shared with TRBD1. V trimming: 0 bases; J trimming: 14 bases; junction bases outside the gene matches: 4. In germline, CDR1 is SGHAT, CDR2 FQNNGV. The CDR3 is 12 residues long. CDR3 protein: CASSLDGTGNTF. For the CDR3, the DNA is TGTGCCAGCAGCTTAGATGGGACAGGGAATACCTTC. Variable domain in full (rest from reference TRBV11-2 and TRBJ1-2): EAGVAQSPRYKIIEKRQSVAFWCNPISGHATLYWYQQILGQGPKLLIQFQNNGVVDDSQLPKDRFSAERLKGVDSTLKIQPAKLEDSAVYLCASSLDGTGNTFGSGTRLTVV.

The CDR3 nucleotides read TGCGCCACCTCGCAGGTCCTGGGCAATCAGCCCCAGCATTTT. Its translation: CATSQVLGNQPQHF. The chain combines TRBV4-3 with TRBJ1-5; unclear D gene. V dropped 10 bases and J dropped 2 bases, with 15 bases sitting between them. CDR3 length: 14 residues. Germline V lookup: CDR1 LGHNA, CDR2 YSLEER.

This clone was counted many times. The rearrangement links TRBV7-8 to TRBJ2-7; 11 nucleotides align to TRBD2. Germline CDR1 and CDR2: SGHVS and FQNEAQ. With 5 bases clipped from V and 4 bases from J, the junction kept 4 bases outside the gene matches. This CDR3 is built from 14 residues. CDR3 sequence (DNA): TGTGCCAGCAGCAGTAGCGGGAGGGTATACGAGCAGTACTTC. Its translation is CASSSSGRVYEQYF.

This clone has at least ten counts. The chain links TRBV19 to TRBJ2-1; 8 positions agree with TRBD2. Trimming removed 6 bases from V and 7 bases from J; junction bases left unmatched: 11. CDR3 size: 15 residues. Germline V gene sequence: CDR1 LNHDA, CDR2 SQIVND (reference sequence). The DNA of the CDR3 is TGTGCCAGTAGCGGGACGGGAGGGCCCTGGAATGAGCAGTTCTTC. Its protein is CASSGTGGPWNEQFF. Using reference TRBV19 and TRBJ2-1 for the parts outside the CDR3, the full variable domain is DGGITQSPKYLFRKEGQNVTLSCEQNLNHDAMYWYRQDPGQGLRLIYYSQIVNDFQKGDIAEGYSVSREKKESFPLTVTSAQKNPTAFYLCASSGTGGPWNEQFFGPGTRLTVL.

At least ten counts were recorded for this clone. The chain's CDR3 is CASSETGYLEKLFF. The CDR3 bases are TGTGCCAGCAGTGAAACAGGGTACCTTGAAAAACTGTTTTTT. The rearrangement joins TRBV2 to TRBJ1-4; the D gene is possibly TRBD1 (6 bases). The CDR3 is made up of 14 amino acids. Trimming took 2 bases from V and 7 from J, leaving 11 bases between them. Germline values: CDR1 SNHLY, CDR2 FYNNEI.

Many counts were recorded for this clone. The gene calls are TRBV18 and TRBJ2-1, with TRBD2 matching 13 bases. Germline CDR1 is KGHSH and CDR2 is LQKENI. The V and J ends lost 5 bases and 8 bases, in that order; junction bases with no gene match: 6. This CDR3 contains 15 residues. The CDR3 DNA is TGTGCCAGCTCAACACTAGCGGGAGGGCCCTATGAGCAGTTCTTC. This translates into CASSTLAGGPYEQFF.

There are many counts of this clone. The chain joins TRBV21-1 to TRBJ2-3; no DNA check was done on the table's D call, TRBD1. TRBV21-1 constitutes a pseudogene. The length of the CDR3 is 14 residues. CDR3 sequence reads: CASSKTSSTDTQYF. CDR3 sequence (DNA): TGTGCCAGCAGCAAAACATCTAGCACAGATACGCAGTATTTT.

This clone was counted many times. The chain has TRBV19 and TRBJ2-3; 10 bases fit TRBD1. The CDR3 is made up of 14 amino acids. With 10 bases clipped from V and 4 bases from J, the junction kept 8 bases outside the gene matches. Germline loops: CDR1 LNHDA, CDR2 SQIVND (reference sequence). CDR3 loop: CATGGTGASDTQYF. The CDR3 region has the DNA TGTGCCACGGGGGGGACAGGGGCTTCAGATACGCAGTATTTT.

This clone was observed many times. The gene calls are TRBV5-1 and TRBJ2-1; D gene uncertain. With 0 bases removed from V and 6 bases from J, the gap between germline ends came to 7 bases. Germline V CDR1 and CDR2: SGHRS, YFSETQ. The CDR3 spans 13 residues. The CDR3 region is CASSLGQINEQFF. The CDR3 nucleotides read TGCGCCAGCAGCTTGGGTCAGATCAATGAGCAGTTCTTC.

This clone was seen many times. The rearrangement uses TRBV2 and TRBJ2-1; TRBD2 might be the D (6 bases). This CDR3 has 18 residues. The V end was cut by 6 bases, the J end by 0 bases, with 21 bases between. The germline gives CDR1 SNHLY, CDR2 FYNNEI. The CDR3 nucleotides read TGTGCCAGCAGCTTCGTCTCCGGGACTTCGAGCTCCTACAATGAGCAGTTCTTC. As protein: CASSFVSGTSSSYNEQFF.

This clone was observed many times. The chain links TRBV25-1 to TRBJ2-7, with TRBD1 identical over 10 bases. V shed 8 bases, J shed 6 bases, and the junction held 10 bases outside the gene matches. This CDR3 is 14 amino acids long. Germline assignment: CDR1 MGHDK and CDR2 SYGVNS. CDR3 nucleotides: TGTGCCAGCCGAGGGGACAGGGGAATCCCCGAGCAGTACTTC. Translated, it gives CASRGDRGIPEQYF.

At least ten counts were recorded for this clone. The J gene is TRBJ2-7, the V gene TRBV7-6; 8 positions agree with TRBD2. CDR3 length equals 15 residues. J gave up 2 bases and V 5 bases, and 8 bases lay outside the gene matches. Germline loops: CDR1 SGHVS, CDR2 FNYEAQ. DNA for the CDR3: TGTGCCAGCAGCCCTACTCGGACTAGCACCTACGAGCAGTACTTC. As protein: CASSPTRTSTYEQYF.

This clone was picked up many times. This rearrangement joins TRBV19 to TRBJ1-2, with TRBD1 identical over 7 bases. Looked up from germline, CDR1 is LNHDA and CDR2 is SQIVND (reference sequence). V shed 7 bases, J shed 6 bases, and the junction held 8 bases outside the gene matches. The CDR3 is 13 residues long. CDR3: CASNPQGGHGYTF. CDR3 nucleotide sequence: TGTGCCAGTAATCCCCAGGGGGGACATGGCTACACCTTC.

Many counts were recorded for this clone. This chain joins TRBV25-1 and TRBJ1-2; D is undetermined. V lost 4 bases and J lost 1, with 16 bases in between. Per the germline V gene, CDR1 is MGHDK and CDR2 is SYGVNS. The CDR3 consists of 16 residues. CDR3 region: CASSGFAGGINYGYTF. Here the CDR3 DNA reads TGTGCCAGCAGTGGTTTCGCAGGTGGCATTAACTATGGCTACACCTTC.

This clone was detected many times. The V and J genes are TRBV9 and TRBJ1-2, with no clear D. The germline V gene has CDR1 SGDLS and CDR2 YYNGEE. The CDR3 extends over 14 amino acids. Trimming removed 4 bases from V and 4 bases from J, with 14 bases in between. In DNA form, the CDR3 reads TGTGCCAGCAGCAAACCTGGGGAGATCTATGGCTACACCTTC. It specifies CASSKPGEIYGYTF.

This clone has a count of ten or more. The rearrangement links TRBV7-9 to TRBJ2-1; tentative D call: TRBD2 (6 bases). The CDR3 extends over 14 amino acids. Germline V gene sequence: CDR1 SEHNR, CDR2 FQNEAQ (reference sequence). V lost 8 bases to trimming and J lost 2 bases, with 13 bases between them. Written as DNA, the CDR3 is TGTGCCAGCGCTCTGGCTAGCGCCTACAATGAGCAGTTCTTC. Translating gives CASALASAYNEQFF.

In this sample, this clone turned up many times. The rearrangement links TRBV28 to TRBJ2-1; a weak D match, TRBD1 (6 bases). Trimming cost V 3 bases and J 8 bases, with 14 bases left between them. The CDR3 sequence is 14 residues long. The germline gives CDR1 MDHEN, CDR2 SYDVKM. CDR3 protein: CASSFLGGGDEQFF. Here the CDR3 DNA reads TGTGCCAGCAGTTTCTTAGGTGGGGGCGATGAGCAGTTCTTC.

The table lists this clone with many counts. J is TRBJ1-1 and V is TRBV6-6; D is ambiguous. Germline CDR1 reads MNHNY; CDR2 reads SVGAGI (reference sequence). The germline V and J ends were trimmed by 10 bases and 4 bases, with 16 bases remaining between them. This CDR3 comprises 13 residues. CDR3 amino acids: CATRAGGGTEAFF. In nucleotides, the CDR3 is TGTGCCACCCGGGCGGGAGGTGGCACTGAAGCTTTCTTT.

This clone was observed many times. The CDR3 protein is CASRKATESTDTQYF. As DNA, the CDR3 is TGCGCCAGCCGAAAGGCTACAGAAAGCACAGATACGCAGTATTTT. The chain carries TRBV5-1 and TRBJ2-3; D unclear. The CDR3 contains 15 residues. V was pared by 7 bases and J by 0 bases, with 15 bases between. Per the germline V gene, CDR1 is SGHRS and CDR2 is YFSETQ.

This clone was picked up many times. The chain combines TRBV29-1 with TRBJ2-4; TRBD2 might be the D (6 bases). The CDR3 runs to 13 residues. Deletions cut 7 bases from V and 0 bases from J, with 10 bases between. Germline V CDR1 and CDR2: SQVTM, ANQGSEA. The CDR3 coding sequence is TGCAGCGCTGGACTATCAGCCAAAAACATTCAGTACTTC. Translated: CSAGLSAKNIQYF.

This clone has a handful of counts. The V and J genes are TRBV6-1 and TRBJ2-5; TRBD2 is a possible D gene (6 bases). Germline V gene sequence: CDR1 MNHNS, CDR2 SASEGT. Trimming shortened V by 2 bases and J by 5 bases, and 27 bases separated the two germline ends. CDR3 size: 19 residues. CDR3 nucleotide sequence: TGTGCCAGCAGTGAAAACTTTCTCGGAAGGGGACTCACCCTGGAGACCCAGTACTTC. This codes for CASSENFLGRGLTLETQYF.

Many counts were recorded for this clone. The chain joins TRBV9 to TRBJ1-3; D not certain. The CDR3 totals 14 residues. V lost 4 bases, J lost 0 bases, and 8 bases lay in between. Germline V gene sequence: CDR1 SGDLS, CDR2 YYNGEE. The CDR3 protein is CASSLEGSGNTIYF. The CDR3 DNA follows: TGTGCCAGCAGCCTCGAGGGCTCTGGAAACACCATATATTTT.

The table lists this clone with many counts. The rearrangement uses TRBV9 and TRBJ2-2, with D perhaps matching TRBD1 (5 bases). The CDR3 extends over 13 amino acids. The V gene lost 7 bases and the J gene lost 5 bases, with 12 bases spanning the gap. Germline V gives CDR1 SGDLS, CDR2 YYNGEE. CDR3 nucleotides: TGTGCCAGCGGGCCAACAGGTACCGGGGAGCTGTTTTTT. This gives the protein CASGPTGTGELFF.

This clone was recorded many times. The chain joins TRBV18 to TRBJ2-3; perhaps TRBD2 as D (6 bases). This CDR3 has 15 residues. CDR1 KGHSH and CDR2 LQKENI come from the germline V gene. V was clipped by 5 bases and J by 0 bases, with 12 bases between them. This chain's CDR3 is CASSTISGSTDTQYF. CDR3 bases: TGTGCCAGCTCAACGATTAGCGGCAGCACAGATACGCAGTATTTT.